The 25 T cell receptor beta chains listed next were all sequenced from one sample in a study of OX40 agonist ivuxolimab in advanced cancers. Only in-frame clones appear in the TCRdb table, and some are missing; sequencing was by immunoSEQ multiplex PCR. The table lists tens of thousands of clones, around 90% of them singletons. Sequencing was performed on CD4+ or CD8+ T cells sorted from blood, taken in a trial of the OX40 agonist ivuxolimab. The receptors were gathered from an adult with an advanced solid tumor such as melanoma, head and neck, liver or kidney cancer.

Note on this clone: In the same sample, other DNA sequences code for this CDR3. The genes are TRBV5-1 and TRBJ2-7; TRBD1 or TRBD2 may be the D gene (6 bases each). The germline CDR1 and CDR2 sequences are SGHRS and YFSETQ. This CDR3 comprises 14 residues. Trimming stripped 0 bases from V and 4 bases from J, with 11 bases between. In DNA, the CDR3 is TGCGCCAGCAGCTTGGACGGGGGCGGGTACGAGCAGTACTTC. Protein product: CASSLDGGGYEQYF.

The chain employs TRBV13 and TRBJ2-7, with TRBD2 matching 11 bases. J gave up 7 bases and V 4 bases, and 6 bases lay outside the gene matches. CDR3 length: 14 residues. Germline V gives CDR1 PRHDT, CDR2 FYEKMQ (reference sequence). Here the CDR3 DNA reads TGTGCCAGCAGCTGGACTAGCGGGCGAGGGGAGCAGTACTTC. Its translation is CASSWTSGRGEQYF.

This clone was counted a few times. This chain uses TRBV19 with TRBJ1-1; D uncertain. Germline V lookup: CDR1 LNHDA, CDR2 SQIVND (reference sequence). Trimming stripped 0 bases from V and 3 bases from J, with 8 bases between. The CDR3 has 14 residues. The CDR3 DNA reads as TGTGCCAGTAGTATAGATTGGCAGGACACTGAAGCTTTCTTT. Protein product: CASSIDWQDTEAFF.

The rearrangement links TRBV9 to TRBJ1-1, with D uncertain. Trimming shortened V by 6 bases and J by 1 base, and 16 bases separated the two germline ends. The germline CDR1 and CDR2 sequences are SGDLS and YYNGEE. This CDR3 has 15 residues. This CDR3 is CASTRGSIGNTEAFF. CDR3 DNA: TGTGCCAGCACCCGTGGTTCAATCGGGAACACTGAAGCTTTCTTT.

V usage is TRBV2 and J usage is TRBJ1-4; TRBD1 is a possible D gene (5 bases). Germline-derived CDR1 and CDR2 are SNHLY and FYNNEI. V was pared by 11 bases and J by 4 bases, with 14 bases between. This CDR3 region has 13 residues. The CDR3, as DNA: TGTGCCTGGGGGGAGGGAGTTAATGAAAAACTGTTTTTT. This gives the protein CAWGEGVNEKLFF.

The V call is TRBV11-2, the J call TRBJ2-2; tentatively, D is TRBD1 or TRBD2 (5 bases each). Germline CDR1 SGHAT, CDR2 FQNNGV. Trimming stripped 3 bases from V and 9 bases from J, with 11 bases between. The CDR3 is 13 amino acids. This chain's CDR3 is CASSFGTSWELFF. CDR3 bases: TGTGCCAGCAGCTTCGGGACGTCGTGGGAGCTGTTTTTT.

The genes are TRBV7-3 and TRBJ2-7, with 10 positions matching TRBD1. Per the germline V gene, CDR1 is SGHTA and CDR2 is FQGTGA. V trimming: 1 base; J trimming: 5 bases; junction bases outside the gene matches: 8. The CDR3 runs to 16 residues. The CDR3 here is CASSLMPGTGVHEQYF. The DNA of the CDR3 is TGTGCCAGCAGCTTAATGCCCGGGACAGGGGTCCACGAGCAGTACTTC. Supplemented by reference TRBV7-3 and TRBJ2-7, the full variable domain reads GAGVSQTPSNKVTEKGKYVELRCDPISGHTALYWYRQSLGQGPEFLIYFQGTGAADDSGLPNDRFFAVRPEGSVSTLKIQRTERGDSAVYLCASSLMPGTGVHEQYFGPGTRLTVT.

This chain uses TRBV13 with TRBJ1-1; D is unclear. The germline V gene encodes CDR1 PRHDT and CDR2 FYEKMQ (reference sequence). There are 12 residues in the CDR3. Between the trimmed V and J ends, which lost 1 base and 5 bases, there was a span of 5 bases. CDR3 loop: CASSLEWTEAFF. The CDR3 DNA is TGTGCCAGCAGCTTAGAATGGACTGAAGCTTTCTTT.

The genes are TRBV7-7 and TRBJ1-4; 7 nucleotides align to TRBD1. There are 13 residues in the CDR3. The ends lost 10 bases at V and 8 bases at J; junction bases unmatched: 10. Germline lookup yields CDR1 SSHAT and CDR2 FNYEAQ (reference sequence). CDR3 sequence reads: CATGPRGGEKLFF. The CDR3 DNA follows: TGTGCCACCGGTCCCAGGGGGGGGGAAAAACTGTTTTTT.

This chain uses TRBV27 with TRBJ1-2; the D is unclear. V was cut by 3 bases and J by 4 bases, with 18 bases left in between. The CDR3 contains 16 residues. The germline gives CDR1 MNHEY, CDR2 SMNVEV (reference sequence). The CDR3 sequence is CASSFGSSQWGYGYTF. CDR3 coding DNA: TGTGCCAGCAGTTTTGGTAGCTCCCAATGGGGCTATGGCTACACCTTC.

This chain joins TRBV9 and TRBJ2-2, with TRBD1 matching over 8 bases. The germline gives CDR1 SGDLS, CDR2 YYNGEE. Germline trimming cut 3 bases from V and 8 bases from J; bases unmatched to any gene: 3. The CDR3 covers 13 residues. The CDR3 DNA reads TGTGCCAGCAGCGCAGGGGGCCCGGGGGAGCTGTTTTTT. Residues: CASSAGGPGELFF.

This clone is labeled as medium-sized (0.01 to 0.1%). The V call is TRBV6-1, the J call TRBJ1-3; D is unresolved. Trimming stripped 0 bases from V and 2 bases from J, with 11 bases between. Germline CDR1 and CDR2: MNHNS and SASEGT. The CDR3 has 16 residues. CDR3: CASSEAEPRAGNTIYF. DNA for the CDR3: TGTGCCAGCAGTGAAGCGGAACCTAGGGCTGGAAACACCATATATTTT.

Written as DNA, the CDR3 is TGTGCCAGCACATCGACTAGACGTGGCGAGCAGTACTTC. It yields the protein CASTSTRRGEQYF. This chain joins TRBV27 and TRBJ2-7, with a possible D match to TRBD2 (6 bases). The CDR3 spans 13 residues. Per the germline V gene, CDR1 is MNHEY and CDR2 is SMNVEV (reference sequence). V lost 7 bases to trimming and J lost 6 bases, with 16 bases between them.

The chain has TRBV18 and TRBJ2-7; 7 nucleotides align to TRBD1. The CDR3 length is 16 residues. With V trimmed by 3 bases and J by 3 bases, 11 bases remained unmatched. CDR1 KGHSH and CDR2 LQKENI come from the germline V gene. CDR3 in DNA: TGTGCCAGCTCACCCCGACAGGGCGCGGGCCTCTACGAGCAGTACTTC. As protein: CASSPRQGAGLYEQYF.

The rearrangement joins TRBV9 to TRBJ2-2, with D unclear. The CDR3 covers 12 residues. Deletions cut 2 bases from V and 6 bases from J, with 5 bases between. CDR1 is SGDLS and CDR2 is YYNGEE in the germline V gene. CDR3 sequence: CASSVTAGELFF. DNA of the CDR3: TGTGCCAGCAGCGTGACGGCCGGGGAGCTGTTTTTT.

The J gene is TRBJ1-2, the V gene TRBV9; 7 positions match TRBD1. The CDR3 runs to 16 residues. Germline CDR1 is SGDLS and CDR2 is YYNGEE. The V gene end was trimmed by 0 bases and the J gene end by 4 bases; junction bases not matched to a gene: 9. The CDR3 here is CASSVAETGQSYGYTF. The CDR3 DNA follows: TGTGCCAGCAGCGTAGCAGAGACAGGGCAAAGCTATGGCTACACCTTC.

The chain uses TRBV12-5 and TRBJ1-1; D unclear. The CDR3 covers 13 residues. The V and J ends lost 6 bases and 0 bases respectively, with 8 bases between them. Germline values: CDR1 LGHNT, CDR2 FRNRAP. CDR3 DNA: TGTGCTAGTGGCTACGACGTGAACACTGAAGCTTTCTTT. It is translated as CASGYDVNTEAFF.

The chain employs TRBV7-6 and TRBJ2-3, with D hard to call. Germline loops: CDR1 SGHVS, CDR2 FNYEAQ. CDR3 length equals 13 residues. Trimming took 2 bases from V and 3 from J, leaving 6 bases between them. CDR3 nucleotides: TGTGCCAGCAGCTTATCAGTTACAGATACGCAGTATTTT. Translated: CASSLSVTDTQYF.

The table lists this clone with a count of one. CDR3 amino acids: CASSLGEGESPLHF. In DNA form, the CDR3 reads TGTGCCAGCAGCTTAGGAGAAGGGGAATCACCCCTCCACTTT. V and J are TRBV7-6 and TRBJ1-6; D might be TRBD1 (5 bases). Germline V gene lookup returns CDR1 SGHVS and CDR2 FNYEAQ. The CDR3 has 14 residues. Trimming shortened V by 1 base and J by 10 bases, and 11 bases separated the two germline ends. The variable domain in full, completed from reference TRBV7-6 and TRBJ1-6, reads GAGVSQSPRYKVTKRGQDVALRCDPISGHVSLYWYRQALGQGPEFLTYFNYEAQQDKSGLPNDRFSAERPEGSISTLTIQRTEQRDSAMYRCASSLGEGESPLHFGNGTRLTVT.

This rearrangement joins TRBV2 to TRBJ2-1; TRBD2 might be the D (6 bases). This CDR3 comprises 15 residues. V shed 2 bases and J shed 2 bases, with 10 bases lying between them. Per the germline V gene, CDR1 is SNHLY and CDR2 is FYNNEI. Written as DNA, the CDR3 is TGTGCCAGCAGTGAAACCGGGACTCCCTACAATGAGCAGTTCTTC. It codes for CASSETGTPYNEQFF.

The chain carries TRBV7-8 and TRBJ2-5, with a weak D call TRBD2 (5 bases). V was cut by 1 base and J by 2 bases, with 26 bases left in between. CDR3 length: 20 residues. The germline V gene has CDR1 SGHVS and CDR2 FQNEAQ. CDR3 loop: CASSLVGLKGVLTLQETQYF. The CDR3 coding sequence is TGTGCCAGCAGCTTAGTAGGGTTGAAGGGAGTATTGACTTTACAAGAGACCCAGTACTTC.

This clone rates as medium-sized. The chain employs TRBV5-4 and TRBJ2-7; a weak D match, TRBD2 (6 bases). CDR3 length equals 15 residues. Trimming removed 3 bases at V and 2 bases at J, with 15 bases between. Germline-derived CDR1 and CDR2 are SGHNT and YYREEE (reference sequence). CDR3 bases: TGTGCCAGCAGCTGGGGGGTTTCCGCAACCTACGAGCAGTACTTC. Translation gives CASSWGVSATYEQYF.

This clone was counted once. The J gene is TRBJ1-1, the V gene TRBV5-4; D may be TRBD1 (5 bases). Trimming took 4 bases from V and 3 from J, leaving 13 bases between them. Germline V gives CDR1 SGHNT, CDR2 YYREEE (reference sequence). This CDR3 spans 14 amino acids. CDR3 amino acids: CASSPGTADTEAFF. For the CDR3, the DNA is TGTGCCAGCAGCCCCGGGACCGCGGACACTGAAGCTTTCTTT.

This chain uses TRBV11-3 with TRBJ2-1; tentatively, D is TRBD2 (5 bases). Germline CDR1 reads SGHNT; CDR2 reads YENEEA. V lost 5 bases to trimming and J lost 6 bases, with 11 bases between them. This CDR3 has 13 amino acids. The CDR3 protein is CASSLRDGNEQFF. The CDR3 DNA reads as TGTGCCAGCAGCCTCCGGGATGGCAATGAGCAGTTCTTC.

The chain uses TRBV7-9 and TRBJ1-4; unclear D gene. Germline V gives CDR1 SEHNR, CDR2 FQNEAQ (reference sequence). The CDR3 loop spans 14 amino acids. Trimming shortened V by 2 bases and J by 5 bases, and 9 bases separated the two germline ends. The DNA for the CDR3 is TGTGCCAGCAGCTTATTGGCAGACAATGAAAAACTGTTTTTT. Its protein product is CASSLLADNEKLFF.